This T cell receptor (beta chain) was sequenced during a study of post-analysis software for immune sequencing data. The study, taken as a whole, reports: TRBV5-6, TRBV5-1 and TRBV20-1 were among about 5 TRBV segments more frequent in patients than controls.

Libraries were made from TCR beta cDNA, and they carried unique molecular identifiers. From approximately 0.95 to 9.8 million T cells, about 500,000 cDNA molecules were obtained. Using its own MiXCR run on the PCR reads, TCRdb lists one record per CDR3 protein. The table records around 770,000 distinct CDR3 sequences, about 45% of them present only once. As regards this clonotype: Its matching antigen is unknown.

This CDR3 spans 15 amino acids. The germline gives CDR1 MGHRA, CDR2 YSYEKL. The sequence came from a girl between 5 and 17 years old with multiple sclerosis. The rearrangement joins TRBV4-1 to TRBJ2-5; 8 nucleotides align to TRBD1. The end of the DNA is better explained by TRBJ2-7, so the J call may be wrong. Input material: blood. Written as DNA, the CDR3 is TGCGCCAGCAGTCCAGCGGACAGGGAGACCTACGAGCAGTACTTC. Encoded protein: CASSPADRETYEQYF.